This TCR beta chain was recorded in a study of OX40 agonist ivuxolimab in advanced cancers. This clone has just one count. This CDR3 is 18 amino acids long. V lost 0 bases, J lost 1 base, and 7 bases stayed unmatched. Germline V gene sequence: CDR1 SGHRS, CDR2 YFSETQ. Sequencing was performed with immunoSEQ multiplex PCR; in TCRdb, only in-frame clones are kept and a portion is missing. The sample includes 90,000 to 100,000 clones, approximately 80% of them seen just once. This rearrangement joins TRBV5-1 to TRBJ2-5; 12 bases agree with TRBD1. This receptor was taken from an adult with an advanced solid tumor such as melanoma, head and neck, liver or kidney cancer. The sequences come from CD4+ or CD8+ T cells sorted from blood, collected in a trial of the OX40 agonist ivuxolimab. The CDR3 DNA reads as TGCGCCAGCAGCTTGGGGGGACAGGGGGCTAGCAGCCAAGAGACCCAGTACTTC. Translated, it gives CASSLGGQGASSQETQYF.